These T cell receptor beta chains were read from a single sample in a study of T cell responses to AZD1222 COVID-19 vaccine. The protocol was immunoSEQ multiplex PCR, while the TCRdb copy is restricted to in-frame clones and leaves out a portion. The data contain about 100,000 clones, approximately 91% of them singletons. This material consisted of peripheral blood, taken on day 0 of AZD1222 vaccination. The receptors were sampled from an adult in good health. The CDR3 runs from the conserved cysteine through the conserved F or W. The D gene is left open where the match is weak. A row's size may be missing; if present it is once, few, many or a size class.

.	.	TRBV12-3/TRBV12-4	TRBJ1-3	CASSLISGNTIYF	TGTGCCAGCAGTTTAATCTCTGGAAACACCATATATTTT
.	few	TRBV5-4	TRBJ1-2	CASSFSYGYTF	TGTGCCAGCAGCTTTTCCTATGGCTACACCTTC
.	.	TRBV27	TRBJ1-1	CASSSYRAPATEAFF	TGTGCCAGCAGTAGCTACCGGGCCCCAGCCACTGAAGCTTTCTTT
TRBD2	.	TRBV4-1	TRBJ2-1	CASSQVSRTSGYNEQFF	TGCGCCAGCAGCCAAGTTAGTCGGACTAGTGGCTACAATGAGCAGTTCTTC
.	.	TRBV30	TRBJ1-2	CAWSRQAINYGYTF	TGTGCCTGGAGTAGACAGGCTATTAACTATGGCTACACCTTC
.	.	TRBV21-1	TRBJ2-3	CASSKRGYADTQYF	TGTGCCAGCAGCAAACGGGGGTATGCAGATACGCAGTATTTT
.	.	TRBV11-3	TRBJ2-2	CASSLDSSGGQGTGELFF	TGTGCCAGCAGCTTAGACTCTAGTGGGGGCCAGGGCACCGGGGAGCTGTTTTTT
TRBD1	.	TRBV6-6	TRBJ2-4	CASTLNGQENIQYF	TGTGCCAGCACCCTAAATGGACAGGAAAACATTCAGTACTTC
.	once	TRBV4-1	TRBJ1-5	CASSQAWGLQPQHF	TGCGCCAGCAGCCAAGCATGGGGGCTACAGCCCCAGCATTTT
.	.	TRBV3-1/TRBV3-2	TRBJ1-6	CASSQLEDNSPLHF	TGTGCCAGCAGCCAGCTCGAAGATAATTCACCCCTCCACTTT
.	.	TRBV7-3	TRBJ2-3	CASSLGGRETDTQYF	TGTGCCAGCAGCTTGGGTGGAAGGGAGACAGATACGCAGTATTTT
TRBD1	.	TRBV5-6	TRBJ2-7	CASSLGSGQKTEQYF	TGTGCCAGCAGCTTGGGTTCGGGACAGAAAACCGAGCAGTACTTC
.	.	TRBV7-2	TRBJ2-5	CASSFRGRGPRQETQYF	TGTGCCAGCAGCTTTCGGGGAAGGGGCCCTCGGCAAGAGACCCAGTACTTC
.	once	TRBV2	TRBJ2-7	CASSETNEQYF	TGTGCCAGCAGTGAAACCAACGAGCAGTACTTC
TRBD2	.	TRBV4-2	TRBJ2-2	CASSPTSGVNTGELFF	TGTGCCAGCAGCCCAACTAGCGGGGTTAACACCGGGGAGCTGTTTTTT
.	few	TRBV7-8	TRBJ1-2	CASSLLGRDYGYTF	TGTGCCAGCAGCTTATTGGGCAGAGACTATGGCTACACCTTC
TRBD1	.	TRBV29-1	TRBJ2-7	CSVELVRTGGSEQYF	TGCAGCGTTGAATTGGTCAGGACAGGGGGCTCCGAGCAGTACTTC
.	once	TRBV5-6	TRBJ2-1	CASSLVGHWGNEQFF	TGTGCCAGCAGCTTGGTGGGGCATTGGGGCAATGAGCAGTTCTTC
TRBD1	.	TRBV7-6	TRBJ1-2	CASSSAGTGGFYGYTF	TGTGCCAGCAGCTCCGCCGGGACAGGGGGCTTCTATGGCTACACCTTC
TRBD1	.	TRBV30	TRBJ2-2	CAWSQTGGNTGELFF	TGTGCCTGGAGCCAGACAGGGGGCAACACCGGGGAGCTGTTTTTT
.	few	TRBV19	TRBJ1-1	CASRDLDTEAFF	TGTGCCAGTAGGGACTTGGACACTGAAGCTTTCTTT
.	.	TRBV7-7	TRBJ2-3	CASSLDAGGTDTQYF	TGTGCTAGCAGCTTAGACGCAGGAGGCACAGATACGCAGTATTTT
.	.	TRBV10-3	TRBJ1-2	CAISDSQYLGYTF	TGTGCCATCAGCGACAGTCAATACCTCGGCTACACCTTC
.	once	TRBV7-9	TRBJ1-2	CASSDGNYGYTF	TGTGCCAGCAGTGACGGTAACTATGGCTACACCTTC
.	.	TRBV5-1	TRBJ2-6	CASSPSGGANVLTF	TGCGCCAGCAGCCCATCGGGTGGGGCCAACGTCCTGACTTTC
TRBD1	.	TRBV14	TRBJ2-3	CASSLLLQGARADTQYF	TGTGCCAGCAGCCTATTATTACAGGGGGCGAGGGCAGATACGCAGTATTTT
.	.	TRBV18	TRBJ1-3	CASSPPPSSGNTIYF	TGTGCCAGCTCACCACCGCCAAGCTCTGGAAACACCATATATTTT
.	.	TRBV5-1	TRBJ2-7	CASSLAGTVSSYEQYF	TGCGCCAGCAGCTTGGCCGGGACCGTGAGCTCCTACGAGCAGTACTTC
.	.	TRBV5-6	TRBJ2-7	CASSALLMGGSSYEQYF	TGTGCCAGCAGCGCGTTGTTGATGGGGGGTAGCTCCTACGAGCAGTACTTC
.	.	TRBV5-4	TRBJ1-4	CASSLGGSTNEKLFF	TGTGCCAGCAGCTTGGGGGGGTCCACTAATGAAAAACTGTTTTTT
TRBD1	.	TRBV27	TRBJ2-5	CASYTNSPGQGNAETQYF	TGTGCCAGCTATACGAATAGTCCGGGACAGGGAAACGCAGAGACCCAGTACTTC
.	once	TRBV2	TRBJ2-5	CASSADYTETQYF	TGTGCCAGCAGCGCGGACTACACCGAGACCCAGTACTTC
TRBD2	.	TRBV13	TRBJ2-3	CASSSRGGGTQYF	TGTGCCAGCAGCTCCCGAGGCGGGGGAACACAGTATTTT
.	.	TRBV7-8	TRBJ1-2	CASSLGTRDYGYTF	TGTGCCAGCAGCTTAGGGACCCGGGACTATGGCTACACCTTC
.	.	TRBV6-4	TRBJ2-6	CASSEDNSGANVLTF	TGTGCCAGCAGTGAAGACAACTCTGGGGCCAACGTCCTGACTTTC
.	once	TRBV9	TRBJ2-3	CASSVRPGMGTDTQYF	TGTGCCAGCAGCGTGAGGCCCGGGATGGGCACAGATACGCAGTATTTT
.	.	TRBV11-2	TRBJ2-7	CASSLPTYEQYF	TGTGCCAGCAGCTTGCCCACATACGAGCAGTACTTC
.	.	TRBV3-1/TRBV3-2	TRBJ2-5	CASRRDTFETQYF	TGTGCCAGCAGGCGCGACACATTCGAGACCCAGTACTTC
TRBD1	.	TRBV10-3	TRBJ2-7	CAISEDRGIGQYF	TGTGCCATCAGTGAGGACAGGGGAATCGGCCAGTACTTC
.	.	TRBV11-2	TRBJ2-2	CASRIIGGGASGELFF	TGTGCCAGCAGGATCATCGGTGGGGGGGCCAGCGGGGAGCTGTTTTTT
.	.	TRBV2	TRBJ2-7	CASSEALGASYEQYF	TGTGCCAGCAGTGAAGCGCTTGGGGCGTCCTACGAGCAGTACTTC
TRBD1	.	TRBV5-8	TRBJ2-3	CASSIRQGADTQYF	TGTGCCAGCAGCATTCGACAGGGGGCAGATACGCAGTATTTT
.	.	TRBV5-6	TRBJ2-5	CASSNPLGGDF	TGTGCCAGCAGCAACCCACTAGGTGGGGACTTC
.	.	TRBV3-1/TRBV3-2	TRBJ1-5	CASSQHSGVSQPQHF	TGTGCCAGCAGCCAACATTCCGGGGTTAGTCAGCCCCAGCATTTT
TRBD1	.	TRBV14	TRBJ1-2	CASSLLDRGVNYGYTF	TGTGCCAGCAGCCTATTGGACAGGGGAGTTAACTATGGCTACACCTTC
TRBD1	.	TRBV15	TRBJ1-2	CATSRDTGTGGKGDYGYTF	TGTGCCACCAGCAGAGATACTGGGACAGGGGGCAAGGGGGACTATGGCTACACCTTC
.	.	TRBV6-1	TRBJ2-7	CASSDPLHFSEQYF	TGTGCCAGCAGTGATCCCCTTCACTTCTCCGAGCAGTACTTC
.	.	TRBV12-5	TRBJ1-4	CASGLPPGEKLFF	TGTGCTAGTGGTTTGCCCCCGGGTGAAAAACTGTTTTTT
.	.	TRBV30	TRBJ1-6	CAVRLGLGNSPLHF	TGTGCCGTTAGACTGGGACTGGGTAATTCACCCCTCCACTTT
.	.	TRBV29-1	TRBJ1-2	CSVDRVVNYGYTF	TGCAGCGTTGACAGGGTGGTTAACTATGGCTACACCTTC
TRBD1	.	TRBV9	TRBJ2-5	CASSVDDREMETQYF	TGTGCCAGCAGCGTAGACGACAGGGAAATGGAGACCCAGTACTTC
.	.	TRBV25-1	TRBJ1-2	CASSEGGTAQYYGYTF	TGTGCCAGCAGTGAAGGGGGAACAGCCCAATACTATGGCTACACCTTC
.	once	TRBV5-6	TRBJ1-2	CASSPGATYGYTF	TGTGCCAGCAGCCCGGGGGCCACCTATGGCTACACCTTC
TRBD1	.	TRBV2	TRBJ1-2	CASSGDRGSYGYTF	TGTGCCAGCAGCGGGGACAGGGGATCCTATGGCTACACCTTC
.	.	TRBV6-1	TRBJ1-5	CASSEGHRNQPQHF	TGTGCCAGCAGTGAGGGACACCGCAATCAGCCCCAGCATTTT
TRBD1	.	TRBV7-9	TRBJ2-2	CASSLYPTGGNTGELFF	TGTGCCAGCAGCCTATACCCCACAGGGGGGAACACCGGGGAGCTGTTTTTT
TRBD1	once	TRBV7-2	TRBJ1-2	CASSLGGQGVDYGYTF	TGTGCCAGCAGCTTAGGGGGACAGGGAGTGGACTATGGCTACACCTTC